Presented here are 14 T cell receptor beta chains from one specimen sequenced in a study of CD8+CD57+ T cells in acquired aplastic anemia. Both TCR beta VDJ combination and CDR3 sequence profiling were carried out. Genomic DNA was the template for this profiling. TCRdb ran MiXCR on the reads and lists one entry per CDR3 protein. The data show about 270,000 distinct CDR3 sequences, with about 80% seen just once and approximately 40% held by the top ten. Before being chosen for sequencing, patients had shown CD8+CD57+ cell expansion by flow cytometry. Sequenced sample: sorted CD4+, CD8+, or CD8+CD57+ T cells (not recorded which) from PBMCs. These receptors all stem from a human donor with aplastic anemia.

In this sample, this clonotype turned up a few times. The V call is TRBV15, the J call TRBJ2-1; 8 nucleotides match TRBD1. The germline CDR1 and CDR2 sequences are LNHNV and YYDKDF (reference sequence). V was pared by 2 bases and J by 7 bases, with 7 bases of the junction left unmatched. The length of the CDR3 is 15 residues. The CDR3 bases are TGTGCCACCAGCAGAACCGGGACAGGTGGTAATGAGCAGTTCTTC. Translating it yields CATSRTGTGGNEQFF.

About this clonotype itself: The junction shows a germline mismatch at one end, possibly a read error. CDR3 residues: CASSFTGIDTPFF. The CDR3 nucleotides are TGTGCCAGCAGCTTCACCGGGATAGATACGCCGTTTTTT. The chain has TRBV7-3 and TRBJ2-3; tentatively, D is TRBD2 (5 bases). The CDR3 loop spans 13 amino acids. The germline V gene has CDR1 SGHTA and CDR2 FQGTGA.

This chain connects TRBV20-1 to TRBJ1-2, with D possibly being TRBD1 (5 bases). This CDR3 comprises 14 residues. Germline CDR1 is DFQATT and CDR2 is SNEGSKA (reference sequence). The ends were cut back, 2 bases at V and 6 bases at J, with 16 bases in the middle. The CDR3 DNA reads TGCAGTGCTAGAACCGGCAGGGAGGAGGATGGCTACACCTTC. Translating gives CSARTGREEDGYTF.

The V call is TRBV7-3, the J call TRBJ2-3; TRBD2 matches at 9 bases. In germline, CDR1 is SGHTA, CDR2 FQGTGA. This CDR3 is built from 15 residues. The CDR3 DNA reads TGTGCTAACAGGATTAGCGGGGGCGGGGCAGATACGCAGTATTTT. It specifies CANRISGGGADTQYF.

A remark on this clonotype: The final CDR3 position lacks the conserved phenylalanine or tryptophan, pointing to a likely read error. The limits of the CDR3 on the DNA are not certain, so only TCRdb's listed CDR3 is given. The chain recombines TRBV7-2 with TRBJ2-3; the table's D call, TRBD2, was not checked against the DNA. Germline V CDR1 and CDR2: SGHTA, FQGNSA. The CDR3 is 13 amino acids long, termini counted. This CDR3 is CASGFAGGPAKYY.

Details on this clonotype: At one end, the junction sequence differs from germline, possibly due to a read error. V gene TRBV19 combines with J gene TRBJ1-1; 7 bases agree with TRBD1. Germline assignment: CDR1 LNHDA and CDR2 SQIVND (reference sequence). This CDR3 has 15 residues. The CDR3 region is CASSLARTGNNEPFF. The DNA for the CDR3 is TGTGCCAGTAGCTTAGCGCGGACAGGCAACAATGAACCTTTCTTT.

The rearrangement uses TRBV15 and TRBJ2-7; D is undetermined. V lost 0 bases and J 3 bases, leaving 6 bases between the germline ends. Germline lookup yields CDR1 LNHNV and CDR2 YYDKDF (reference sequence). CDR3 length: 13 residues. The CDR3 DNA sequence: TGTGCCACCAGCAGAGATCTACACTACGAGCAGTACGTC. Translating gives CATSRDLHYEQYV.

The table lists this clonotype with a count of one. Given the absence of the conserved phenylalanine or tryptophan at the CDR3 end, a read error is likely. No DNA is shown, since the ends of the CDR3 on it are uncertain; the CDR3 is the one TCRdb lists. The genes are TRBV7-8 and TRBJ2-3; TRBD1 is the table's D call, not checked against the DNA. The CDR3 numbers 13 amino acids, ends counted. CDR1 is SGHVS, CDR2 FQNEAQ, per germline. CDR3 sequence: CASSLAGGPATHY.

A note on this clonotype: A junction end diverges from the germline sequence, so it may reflect a read error. The chain combines TRBV7-8 with TRBJ2-7; TRBD1 agrees at 10 bases. Germline lookup yields CDR1 SGHVS and CDR2 FQNEAQ. The CDR3 has 14 amino acids. CDR3 DNA: TGTGCCAGCACCTCCGGGACAGGGGCCACAGCGCAGTCCTTC. Protein sequence: CASTSGTGATAQSF.

The rearrangement uses TRBV2 and TRBJ2-1; D is possibly TRBD2 (7 bases). Germline V gene data show CDR1 as SNHLY and CDR2 as FYNNEI. V lost 8 bases to trimming and J lost 13 bases, with 30 bases between them. This CDR3 contains 16 residues. The CDR3 DNA reads TGTGCCAGCGGGGAGGGGGGCACAGATGCGCAGTATTTTCAGTTCTTC. Residues: CASGEGGTDAQYFQFF.

This clonotype was found a few times. The chain links TRBV15 to TRBJ2-7; 7 bases are a match to TRBD2. V trimming: 2 bases; J trimming: 8 bases; junction bases outside the gene matches: 6. Germline lookup yields CDR1 LNHNV and CDR2 YYDKDF (reference sequence). This CDR3 has 13 residues. The CDR3 DNA sequence: TGTGCCACCAGCAGATTAAGACTAGCCCAGCAGTACTTC. It translates to CATSRLRLAQQYF.

V usage is TRBV5-6 and J usage is TRBJ1-1, with D possibly matching TRBD1 (6 bases). Trimming shortened V by 4 bases and J by 2 bases, and 21 bases separated the two germline ends. The CDR3 has 17 residues. Germline V gene data show CDR1 as SGHDT and CDR2 as YYEEEE. The CDR3 protein is CASSVEREQGGNTEAFF. For the CDR3, the DNA is TGTGCCAGCAGCGTGGAGAGGGAACAGGGAGGAAACACTGAAGCTTTCTTT.

The chain joins TRBV7-8 to TRBJ2-3; D call uncertain. The DNA end is a closer match to TRBJ1-5, so the J assignment may be wrong. This CDR3 region has 13 residues. The germline gives CDR1 SGHVS, CDR2 FQNEAQ. CDR3 sequence (DNA): TGTGCCAGCGGGGTAGCGGGCACACATGCGCAGCATTTT. It yields the protein CASGVAGTHAQHF.

This clonotype came up once. At one end the junction does not follow the germline gene, possibly because of a read error. The gene calls are TRBV2 and TRBJ1-3; the D is unclear. Germline V gene sequence: CDR1 SNHLY, CDR2 FYNNEI. The CDR3 runs to 10 residues. CDR3 sequence: CASSYMTKYF. In DNA form, the CDR3 reads TGTGCCAGCAGCTACATGACCAAATATTTT.